This T cell receptor beta chain was obtained from a study of low-dose radiotherapy and immunotherapy resistance in tumors. This clonotype was seen repeatedly, ten times or more. Germline V CDR1 and CDR2: DFQATT, SNEGSKA (reference sequence). V lost 5 bases and J lost 1; bases outside the gene matches: 1. This CDR3 is built from 13 residues. Stated time point: after trial treatment. Sample treatment: LDRT plus nivolumab, ipilimumab, low-dose cyclophosphamide and aspirin (RACIN trial). First-strand cDNA used TRAV- and TRBV-specific primers, covering alpha and beta chains. With a V-primer adapter and a constant-region primer, TCRs were amplified for about 20 PCR cycles. TCRdb reprocessed the reads with MiXCR, giving one entry per CDR3 protein. The data hold fewer than 50,000 distinct CDR3 sequences, with 25% to 30% observed a single time.

The V call is TRBV20-1, the J call TRBJ2-3; 9 nucleotides agree with TRBD2. The TCR comes from a male donor with prostate cancer. The sample consisted of PBMCs, taken after low-dose radiotherapy plus immunotherapy. The CDR3 here is CSAASGGTDTQYF. In DNA form, the CDR3 reads TGCAGTGCTGCTAGCGGGGGCACAGATACGCAGTATTTT.